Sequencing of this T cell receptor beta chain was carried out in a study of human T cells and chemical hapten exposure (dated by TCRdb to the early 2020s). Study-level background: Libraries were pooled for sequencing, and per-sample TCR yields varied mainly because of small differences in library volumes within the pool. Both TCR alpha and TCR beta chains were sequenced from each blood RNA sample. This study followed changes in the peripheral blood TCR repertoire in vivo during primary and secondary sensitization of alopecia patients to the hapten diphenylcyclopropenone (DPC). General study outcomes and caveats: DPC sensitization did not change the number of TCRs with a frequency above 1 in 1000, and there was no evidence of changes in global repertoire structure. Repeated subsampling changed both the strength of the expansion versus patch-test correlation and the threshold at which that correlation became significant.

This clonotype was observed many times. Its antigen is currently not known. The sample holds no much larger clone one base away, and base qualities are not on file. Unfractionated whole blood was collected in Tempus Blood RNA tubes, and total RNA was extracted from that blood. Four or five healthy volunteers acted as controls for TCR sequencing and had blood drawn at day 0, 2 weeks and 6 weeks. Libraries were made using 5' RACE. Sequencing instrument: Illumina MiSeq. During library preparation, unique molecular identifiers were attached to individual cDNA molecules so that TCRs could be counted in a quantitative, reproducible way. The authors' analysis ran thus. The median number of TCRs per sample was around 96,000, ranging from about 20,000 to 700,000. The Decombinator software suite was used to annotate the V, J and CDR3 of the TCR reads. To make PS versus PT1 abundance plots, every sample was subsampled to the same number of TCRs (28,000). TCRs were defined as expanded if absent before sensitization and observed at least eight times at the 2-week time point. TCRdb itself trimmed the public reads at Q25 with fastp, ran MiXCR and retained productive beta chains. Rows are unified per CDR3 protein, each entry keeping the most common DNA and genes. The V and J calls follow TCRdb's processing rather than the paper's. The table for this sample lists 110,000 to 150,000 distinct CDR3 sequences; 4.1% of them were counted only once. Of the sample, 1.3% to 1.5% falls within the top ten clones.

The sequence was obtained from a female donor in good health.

The DNA sequence is TGTGCCAGCAGTTTGACAGGGGAAAAAGAGACCCAGTACTTC. The encoded protein is CASSLTGEKETQYF. Recombination linked TRBV12-3 or TRBV12-4 to TRBJ2-5; the central 8 bases match TRBD1. Inclusive of the bounding cysteine and phenylalanine, the CDR3 is 14 residues long. Only CDR3 DNA is held: 42 bases, read in frame from base 1. Trimming removed 3 bases from V and 3 bases from J; the gene matches leave 3 bases unexplained.